The T cell receptor (beta chain) under discussion was sequenced for a study of T cells in Graves' hyperthyroidism and ophthalmopathy. CDR3 length: 14 residues. V lost 6 bases and J 5 bases, leaving 16 bases between the germline ends. CDR1 is MNHNS and CDR2 is SASEGT in the germline V gene. General study findings and limits: Most thyroid clonotypes with frequency above 0.001 were detected in blood. Onset of ophthalmopathy came a median roughly 6.5 months after the model predicted it.

Newly diagnosed hyperthyroidism patients aged 18 to 65 years had disease lasting under 2 months. This clonotype was seen many times. What it binds is unknown. The TCR beta CDR3 regions underwent amplification using RNA transcripts as the source. The HTBI primer set was used in a first-round RT-PCR of the TCR CDR3. TCRdb processed the multiplex PCR reads anew with MiXCR; each CDR3 protein has one entry. The profile shows 360,000 or so distinct CDR3 sequences, approximately 20% of them singletons. This TCR was recovered from a woman aged 18-29 years with Graves' hyperthyroidism. Sequencing used blood. The chain uses TRBV6-1 and TRBJ1-2, with no clear D. CDR3 sequence reads: CASRSITETYGYTF. CDR3 DNA sequence: TGTGCCAGCAGGTCCATAACAGAGACGTATGGCTACACCTTC.